This T cell receptor (beta chain) was recovered during a study of blood T cell repertoires in COVID-19 (dated by TCRdb to between 2020 and 2021). Looking at the study overall: Samples from collaborators originated in the United States, Italy and Spain and spanned both the acute and convalescent phases of COVID-19. The material from the prospective study consisted of cDNA or gDNA derived from T cells, B-cell-depleted T cells, or PBMCs. The dataset comprised deeply sampled blood TCRbeta repertoires from subjects exposed to, actively infected with, or recovered from COVID-19. The repertoires were released in a freely available public database intended as a resource for research on the immune response to SARS-CoV-2. Samples came from the ongoing ImmuneRACE study (first 160 participants) plus 1,254 subjects from 6 global collaborators. Nearly every sample came with metadata listing a de-identified subject ID, COVID-19 status, age in years and sex. HLA class I and class II types, where available, came from metadata supplied by the sample provider rather than from assay-based typing. Overall study outcomes, separate from this receptor: Clinical and demographic metadata were provided uncurated, with the amount varying by source and participant.

TCRbeta CDR3 regions were amplified from genomic DNA by means of the immunoSEQ Assay, a bias-controlled multiplex PCR. The authors' pipeline ran thus. Nucleated cell counts per sample were estimated from amplification of reference gene primers within the assay. To quantify the absolute abundance of each unique TCRbeta CDR3 rearrangement, sequence reads were collapsed and filtered. For each sample, productive Simpson clonality was calculated as the square root of Simpson's diversity index over productive rearrangements. What TCRdb holds here is the immuneACCESS table cut down to in-frame rearrangements. Part of the clones is not present; checked against another copy, under half of the missing clones reflect an unresolved V gene, and the others are unexplained. That table gives V, J and clone size, and the DNA gave D and trimming. The sample table contains fewer than 200,000 clones; only one count was recorded for 80% to 90% of them. The biggest ten clones account for roughly 0.9% of the sample.

A word on this clone: It lacks a known antigen. No per-base quality is available; no much larger clone lies one base away.

Samples from volunteer blood donors who had recovered from COVID-19 were contributed by a second Seattle source. Collaborating institutions collected whole blood in K2EDTA tubes following their own protocols. For TCRbeta analysis, collaborators shipped samples as frozen whole blood, isolated PBMCs, or DNA extracted from either of those sample types. The specimen sequenced was peripheral blood. The receptor's source is a woman under 30 who had recovered from COVID-19.

The CDR3 region has the sequence CASSGLAAQETQYF. DNA sequence: TGTGCCAGCAGCGGACTAGCGGCACAAGAGACCCAGTACTTC. In this chain, TRBV2 is recombined with TRBJ2-5; TRBD2 fits 10 bases in the junction. The CDR3 runs 14 amino acids, cysteine and phenylalanine included. This entry keeps only the CDR3 DNA: 42 bases, framed from base 1. From a lookup of the germline V gene, CDR1 and CDR2 are SNHLY and FYNNEI. The V end gives up 6 bases and the J end 2 bases, leaving 3 bases in the junction not matched to a gene.